Presented here are 23 T cell receptor beta chains from one specimen sequenced in a study of patients and donors after allogeneic stem cell transplantation. One entry per CDR3 protein, called by TCRdb with MiXCR from the RT-PCR reads. Among around 25,000 distinct CDR3 sequences listed, about 42% were seen once. Sequencing was carried out using blood, either unsorted or a sorted T cell fraction (not recorded which). Source of these receptors: a human donor who was either an allogeneic HSCT recipient or a stem cell or donor lymphocyte infusion donor (not recorded which). It is not recorded whose cells these are; they may come from a transplant donor.

CDR3 loop: CASSLRTDQETQYF. The CDR3, as DNA: TGTGCCAGCAGTTTAAGGACAGACCAAGAGACCCAGTACTTC. The chain uses TRBV12-3 or TRBV12-4 and TRBJ2-5; D may be TRBD1 (6 bases). The ends were cut back, 2 bases at V and 0 bases at J, with 7 bases in the middle. This CDR3 comprises 14 residues.

This rearrangement joins TRBV5-1 to TRBJ1-2; a weak D match, TRBD1 (6 bases). The CDR3 runs to 14 residues. The germline gives CDR1 SGHRS, CDR2 YFSETQ. Between the trimmed V and J ends, which lost 1 base and 4 bases, there was a span of 11 bases. CDR3 nucleotides: TGCGCCAGCAGCTTGAGGGGGTCCCCCTATGGCTACACCTTC. The encoded protein is CASSLRGSPYGYTF. The full variable domain, rest sourced from reference TRBV5-1 and TRBJ1-2, is KAGVTQTPRYLIKTRGQQVTLSCSPISGHRSVSWYQQTPGQGLQFLFEYFSETQRNKGNFPGRFSGRQFSNSRSEMNVSTLELGDSALYLCASSLRGSPYGYTFGSGTRLTVV.

The chain couples TRBV12-3 or TRBV12-4 to TRBJ1-1; 8 bases line up with TRBD1. This CDR3 has 15 amino acids. V was clipped by 2 bases and J by 10 bases; unmatched bases: 12. This chain's CDR3 is CASSLYRDRSRVAFF. As DNA, the CDR3 is TGTGCCAGCAGTTTATACCGGGACAGGTCGCGCGTAGCTTTCTTT.

This clonotype was observed a few times. This chain joins TRBV5-4 and TRBJ1-2; D is unresolved. V was trimmed by 4 bases and J by 4 bases, leaving 11 bases between them. Germline V gene lookup returns CDR1 SGHNT and CDR2 YYREEE (reference sequence). There are 13 residues in the CDR3. CDR3 in amino acids: CASSRSVIYGYTF. CDR3 coding DNA: TGTGCCAGCAGCCGGTCAGTGATCTATGGCTACACCTTC.

CDR3: CASSLQGTPNQPQHF. The CDR3 DNA sequence: TGTGCCAGCAGCTTGCAGGGGACCCCTAATCAGCCCCAGCATTTT. The rearrangement links TRBV7-9 to TRBJ1-5, with D maybe TRBD1 (6 bases). This CDR3 contains 15 residues. Trimming pared 3 bases from V and 4 bases from J, leaving 13 bases between. The V gene's germline CDR1 is SEHNR and CDR2 FQNEAQ (reference sequence).

The chain uses TRBV5-1 and TRBJ2-4; TRBD1 matches 11 bases. CDR1 is SGHRS and CDR2 is YFSETQ in the germline V gene. CDR3 length equals 18 residues. With V trimmed by 1 base and J by 1 base, 7 bases remained unmatched. CDR3 in DNA: TGCGCCAGCAGCTTGTCCGGGACAGGGGGGTTTGCCAAAAACATTCAGTACTTC. Amino acids: CASSLSGTGGFAKNIQYF.

This clonotype was seen a handful of times. The rearrangement links TRBV7-9 to TRBJ2-3, with unresolved D. This CDR3 has 12 residues. V was trimmed by 2 bases and J by 2 bases, leaving 2 bases between them. Looked up from germline, CDR1 is SEHNR and CDR2 is FQNEAQ (reference sequence). The CDR3 DNA reads TGTGCCAGCAGCTTATCCACAGATACGCAGTATTTT. Its protein is CASSLSTDTQYF. The variable domain in full, with the rest retrieved from reference TRBV7-9 and TRBJ2-3, is DTGVSQNPRHKITKRGQNVTFRCDPISEHNRLYWYRQTLGQGPEFLTYFQNEAQLEKSRLLSDRFSAERPKGSFSTLEIQRTEQGDSAMYLCASSLSTDTQYFGPGTRLTVL.

V is TRBV28 and J is TRBJ1-3; 8 nucleotides match TRBD1. From germline, CDR1 is MDHEN and CDR2 SYDVKM. The trim removed 5 bases at V and 0 bases at J, leaving 6 bases unmatched. The CDR3 sequence is 16 residues long. The DNA of the CDR3 is TGTGCCAGCAGTCGTACAGGGGGGTCCTCTGGAAACACCATATATTTT. Translated, it gives CASSRTGGSSGNTIYF.

This clonotype came up a few times. The V call is TRBV24-1, the J call TRBJ2-1; D is perhaps TRBD2 (7 bases). V gave up 5 bases and J gave up 2 bases, with 15 bases separating them. Germline values: CDR1 KGHDR, CDR2 SFDVKD. The length of the CDR3 is 16 residues. In DNA form, the CDR3 reads TGTGCCACCAGTGGACCAACAGGGAGGGCCTACAATGAGCAGTTCTTC. Protein product: CATSGPTGRAYNEQFF.

This clonotype appeared a few times. In DNA, the CDR3 is TGCGCCAGCAGCTTCGACAGGGGGCAGGAGGGCTACACCTTC. It codes for CASSFDRGQEGYTF. The genes are TRBV5-1 and TRBJ1-2; TRBD1 matches 10 bases. There are 14 residues in the CDR3. V was clipped by 2 bases and J by 8 bases; unmatched bases: 6. Germline CDR1 is SGHRS and CDR2 is YFSETQ. Complete variable domain (other parts from reference TRBV5-1 and TRBJ1-2): KAGVTQTPRYLIKTRGQQVTLSCSPISGHRSVSWYQQTPGQGLQFLFEYFSETQRNKGNFPGRFSGRQFSNSRSEMNVSTLELGDSALYLCASSFDRGQEGYTFGSGTRLTVV.

This clonotype was observed many times. The chain employs TRBV7-9 and TRBJ2-5; 8 bases line up with TRBD1. This CDR3 has 16 amino acids. V dropped 6 bases and J dropped 2; count of bases not matched to a gene: 11. Germline CDR1 reads SEHNR; CDR2 reads FQNEAQ (reference sequence). CDR3 region: CASRTTRTGKQETQYF. The DNA of the CDR3 is TGTGCCAGCAGGACAACACGGACAGGGAAGCAAGAGACCCAGTACTTC.

This sequence joins TRBV10-3 and TRBJ1-2, with 8 bases lining up with TRBD1. The CDR3 is 14 amino acids. The junction had 9 bases not matched to a gene; V was cut back by 6 bases and J by 6 bases. Germline CDR1 and CDR2: ENHRY and SYGVKD. The CDR3 loop is CAIRSGQALDGYTF. The CDR3 DNA follows: TGTGCCATCAGATCGGGACAGGCCCTCGATGGCTACACCTTC.

This clonotype was picked up a small number of times. V is TRBV11-2 and J is TRBJ2-2; TRBD2 matches at 9 bases. CDR1 is SGHAT, CDR2 FQNNGV, per germline. The CDR3 totals 16 residues. J lost 3 bases, V lost 1 base, and 3 bases had no gene match. Here the CDR3 reads CASSLVAGAYTGELFF. The CDR3 nucleotides are TGTGCCAGCAGCTTAGTAGCGGGGGCGTACACCGGGGAGCTGTTTTTT.

This clonotype was counted between two and nine times. The CDR3 bases are TGTGCCAGCAGTATAATTAACAGGGGAACCGGGGAGCTGTTTTTT. It specifies CASSIINRGTGELFF. The chain has TRBV27 and TRBJ2-2; TRBD1 matches 7 bases. The CDR3 is 15 residues long. The germline V gene encodes CDR1 MNHEY and CDR2 SMNVEV (reference sequence). Trimming removed 5 bases from V and 5 bases from J; junction bases left unmatched: 8.

The rearrangement links TRBV5-5 to TRBJ1-1; 8 bases are shared with TRBD1. CDR1 and CDR2 from the germline V gene are SGHKS and YYEKEE (reference sequence). The CDR3 spans 17 residues. V lost 0 bases and J lost 1; bases outside the gene matches: 8. Here the CDR3 reads CASSLARPGGWNTEAFF. As DNA, the CDR3 is TGTGCCAGCAGCTTGGCTAGGCCAGGGGGCTGGAACACTGAAGCTTTCTTT.

This clonotype was observed a few times. The chain carries TRBV12-3 or TRBV12-4 and TRBJ1-6; D unclear. CDR3 length equals 12 residues. V lost 5 bases and J 7 bases, leaving 6 bases between the germline ends. CDR3 sequence (DNA): TGTGCCAGCAGTCCTCAGAATTCACCCCTCCACTTT. This encodes CASSPQNSPLHF.

This clonotype appeared a few times. The chain carries TRBV5-1 and TRBJ2-3; 14 nucleotides align to TRBD2. The germline V gene encodes CDR1 SGHRS and CDR2 YFSETQ. Trimming at V came to 4 bases and at J to 7 bases, leaving 17 bases not matched to a gene. The CDR3 has 19 amino acids. The CDR3 DNA sequence: TGCGCCAGCAGCCTGGGACTAGCGGGGGCCCTTTGGGGGACAAATACGCAGTATTTT. Its protein is CASSLGLAGALWGTNTQYF. Supplemented by reference TRBV5-1 and TRBJ2-3, the full variable domain reads KAGVTQTPRYLIKTRGQQVTLSCSPISGHRSVSWYQQTPGQGLQFLFEYFSETQRNKGNFPGRFSGRQFSNSRSEMNVSTLELGDSALYLCASSLGLAGALWGTNTQYFGPGTRLTVL.

The chain couples TRBV11-2 to TRBJ2-3, with unresolved D. The V gene lost 0 bases and the J gene lost 6 bases, with 10 bases spanning the gap. The CDR3 has 14 amino acids. The germline V gene has CDR1 SGHAT and CDR2 FQNNGV. CDR3 sequence: CASSLDNRRDTQYF. The CDR3 bases are TGTGCCAGCAGCTTAGATAATCGGCGGGATACGCAGTATTTT.

This clonotype was picked up one time. The chain uses TRBV11-2 and TRBJ2-2, with D possibly TRBD2 on 5 matching bases. V lost 11 bases, J lost 4 bases, and 23 bases lay in between. There are 16 residues in the CDR3. In germline, CDR1 is SGHAT, CDR2 FQNNGV. For the CDR3, the DNA is TGTGCCGGCTCAAACCGGGCACGGGCGGGCACCGGGGAGCTGTTTTTT. This sequence encodes CAGSNRARAGTGELFF.

V usage is TRBV10-3 and J usage is TRBJ2-7; D is uncertain. Germline CDR1 and CDR2: ENHRY and SYGVKD. V shed 3 bases and J shed 3 bases, with 3 bases lying between them. CDR3 length: 11 amino acids. CDR3 in DNA: TGTGCCATCAGTGACTACTACGAGCAGTACTTC. Translated, it gives CAISDYYEQYF.

This chain links TRBV4-2 with TRBJ1-5; 8 bases agree with TRBD1. V trimming: 4 bases; J trimming: 2 bases; junction bases outside the gene matches: 4. The CDR3 consists of 15 residues. The germline gives CDR1 LGHNA, CDR2 YNFKEQ. CDR3 bases: TGTGCCAGCAGCCGCACGACAGGGGGCAATCAGCCCCAGCATTTT. This codes for CASSRTTGGNQPQHF.

V usage is TRBV12-3 or TRBV12-4 and J usage is TRBJ1-6; D is undetermined. The CDR3 has 15 residues. The germline V and J ends were trimmed by 1 base and 7 bases, with 11 bases remaining between them. CDR3 DNA: TGTGCCAGCAGTTTAGGCCGGACTGGGAATTCACCCCTCCACTTT. Translating gives CASSLGRTGNSPLHF.

The chain recombines TRBV2 with TRBJ1-5; D perhaps matches TRBD1 (6 bases). The CDR3 contains 15 residues. The germline V and J ends were trimmed by 6 bases and 0 bases, with 12 bases remaining between them. CDR1 and CDR2 from the germline V gene are SNHLY and FYNNEI. CDR3 loop: CASRSGTNSNQPQHF. CDR3 sequence (DNA): TGTGCCAGCAGATCCGGGACAAATAGCAATCAGCCCCAGCATTTT. Variable domain in full (rest from reference TRBV2 and TRBJ1-5): EPEVTQTPSHQVTQMGQEVILRCVPISNHLYFYWYRQILGQKVEFLVSFYNNEISEKSEIFDDQFSVERPDGSNFTLKIRSTKLEDSAMYFCASRSGTNSNQPQHFGDGTRLSIL.